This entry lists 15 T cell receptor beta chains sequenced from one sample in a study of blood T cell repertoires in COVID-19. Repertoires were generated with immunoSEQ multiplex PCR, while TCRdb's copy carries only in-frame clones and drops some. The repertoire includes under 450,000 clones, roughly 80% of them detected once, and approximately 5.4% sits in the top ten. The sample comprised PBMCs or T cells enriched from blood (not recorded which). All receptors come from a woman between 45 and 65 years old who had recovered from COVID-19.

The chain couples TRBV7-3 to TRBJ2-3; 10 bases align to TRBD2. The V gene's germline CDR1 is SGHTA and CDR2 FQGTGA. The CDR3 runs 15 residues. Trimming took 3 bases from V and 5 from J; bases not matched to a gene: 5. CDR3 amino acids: CASSFGLAEGDTQYF. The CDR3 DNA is TGTGCCAGCAGCTTCGGACTAGCGGAGGGAGATACGCAGTATTTT.

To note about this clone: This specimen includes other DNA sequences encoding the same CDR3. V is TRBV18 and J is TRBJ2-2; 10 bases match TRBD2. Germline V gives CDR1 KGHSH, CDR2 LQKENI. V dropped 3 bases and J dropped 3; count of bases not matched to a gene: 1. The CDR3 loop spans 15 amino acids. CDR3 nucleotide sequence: TGTGCCAGCTCACCCGGACTAGCGGACACCGGGGAGCTGTTTTTT. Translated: CASSPGLADTGELFF. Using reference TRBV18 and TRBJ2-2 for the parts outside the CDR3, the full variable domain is NAGVMQNPRHLVRRRGQEARLRCSPMKGHSHVYWYRQLPEEGLKFMVYLQKENIIDESGMPKERFSAEFPKEGPSILRIQQVVRGDSAAYFCASSPGLADTGELFFGEGSRLTVL.

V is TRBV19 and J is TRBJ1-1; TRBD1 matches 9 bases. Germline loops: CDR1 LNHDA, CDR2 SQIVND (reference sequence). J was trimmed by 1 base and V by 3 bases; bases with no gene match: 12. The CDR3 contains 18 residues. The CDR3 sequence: CASSIVIRGQGSNTEAFF. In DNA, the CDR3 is TGTGCCAGTAGTATCGTTATCCGGGGACAGGGATCGAACACTGAAGCTTTCTTT.

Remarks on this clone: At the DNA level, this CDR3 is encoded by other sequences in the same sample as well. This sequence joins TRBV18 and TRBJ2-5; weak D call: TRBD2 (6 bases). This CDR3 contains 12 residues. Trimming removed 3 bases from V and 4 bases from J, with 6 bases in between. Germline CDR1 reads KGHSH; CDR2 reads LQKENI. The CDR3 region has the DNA TGTGCCAGCTCACCGGGGGGAGAGACCCAGTACTTC. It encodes CASSPGGETQYF.

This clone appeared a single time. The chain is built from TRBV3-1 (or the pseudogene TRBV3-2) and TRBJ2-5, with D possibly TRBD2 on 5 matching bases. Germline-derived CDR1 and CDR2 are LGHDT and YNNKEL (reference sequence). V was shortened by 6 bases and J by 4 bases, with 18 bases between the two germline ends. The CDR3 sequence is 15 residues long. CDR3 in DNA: TGTGCCAGCAGTCCAAAGATCGTAGCGCGAGAGACCCAGTACTTC. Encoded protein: CASSPKIVARETQYF.

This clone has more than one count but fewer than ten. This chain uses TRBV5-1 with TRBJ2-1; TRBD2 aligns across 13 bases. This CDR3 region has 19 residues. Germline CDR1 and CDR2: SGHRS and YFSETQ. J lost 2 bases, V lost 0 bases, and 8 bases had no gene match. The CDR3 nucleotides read TGCGCCAGCAGCTTGGTTAGACTAGCGGGGGGAGATACCTACAATGAGCAGTTCTTC. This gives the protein CASSLVRLAGGDTYNEQFF.

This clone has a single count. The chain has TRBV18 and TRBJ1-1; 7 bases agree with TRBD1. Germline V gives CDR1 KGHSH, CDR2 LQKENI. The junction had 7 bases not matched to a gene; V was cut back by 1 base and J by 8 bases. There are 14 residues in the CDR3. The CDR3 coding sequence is TGTGCCAGCTCACCACTTCAGGGGGGAACGGAAGCTTTCTTT. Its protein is CASSPLQGGTEAFF.

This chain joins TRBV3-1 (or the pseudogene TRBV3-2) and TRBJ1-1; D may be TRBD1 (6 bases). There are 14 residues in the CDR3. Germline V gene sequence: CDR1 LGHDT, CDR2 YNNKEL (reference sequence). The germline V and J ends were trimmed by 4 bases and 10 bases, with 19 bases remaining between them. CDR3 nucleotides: TGTGCCAGCAGCCGACAAACGGACAGAAGGATAGCTTTCTTT. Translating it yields CASSRQTDRRIAFF.

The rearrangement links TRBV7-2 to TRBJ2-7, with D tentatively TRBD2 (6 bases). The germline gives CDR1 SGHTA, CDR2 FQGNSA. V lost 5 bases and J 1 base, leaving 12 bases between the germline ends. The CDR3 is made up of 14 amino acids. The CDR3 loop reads CASSGPGLSYEQYF. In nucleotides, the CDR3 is TGTGCCAGCAGCGGTCCGGGACTTTCCTACGAGCAGTACTTC. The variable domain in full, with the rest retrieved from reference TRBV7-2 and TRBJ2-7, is GAGVSQSPSNKVTEKGKDVELRCDPISGHTALYWYRQSLGQGLEFLIYFQGNSAPDKSGLPSDRFSAERTGGSVSTLTIQRTQQEDSAVYLCASSGPGLSYEQYFGPGTRLTVT.

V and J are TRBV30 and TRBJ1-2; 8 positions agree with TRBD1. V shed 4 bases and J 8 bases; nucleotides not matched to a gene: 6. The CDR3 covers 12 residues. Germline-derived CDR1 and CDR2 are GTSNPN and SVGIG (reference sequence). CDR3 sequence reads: CAWTTGVGGYTF. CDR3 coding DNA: TGTGCCTGGACGACAGGGGTCGGAGGCTACACCTTC.

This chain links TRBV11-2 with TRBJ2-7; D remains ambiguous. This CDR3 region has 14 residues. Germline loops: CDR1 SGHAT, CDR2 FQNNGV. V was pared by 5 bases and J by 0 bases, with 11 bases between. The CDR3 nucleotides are TGTGCCAGCAGCGGGCGTTTGAGCTCCTACGAGCAGTACTTC. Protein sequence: CASSGRLSSYEQYF. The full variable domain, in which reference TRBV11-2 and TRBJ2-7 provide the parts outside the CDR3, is EAGVAQSPRYKIIEKRQSVAFWCNPISGHATLYWYQQILGQGPKLLIQFQNNGVVDDSQLPKDRFSAERLKGVDSTLKIQPAKLEDSAVYLCASSGRLSSYEQYFGPGTRLTVT.

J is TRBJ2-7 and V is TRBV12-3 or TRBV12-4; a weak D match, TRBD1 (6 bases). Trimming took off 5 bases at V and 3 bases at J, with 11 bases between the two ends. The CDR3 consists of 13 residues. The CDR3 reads CASSRTDFYEQYF. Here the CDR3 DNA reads TGTGCCAGCAGTCGGACAGACTTCTACGAGCAGTACTTC.

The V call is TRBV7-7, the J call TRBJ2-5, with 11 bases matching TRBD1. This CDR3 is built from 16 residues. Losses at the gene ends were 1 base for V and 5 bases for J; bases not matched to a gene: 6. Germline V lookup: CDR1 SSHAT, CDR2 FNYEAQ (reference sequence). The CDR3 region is CASSLVGTGGIETQYF. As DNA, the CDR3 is TGTGCCAGCAGCTTAGTAGGGACAGGGGGGATCGAGACCCAGTACTTC.

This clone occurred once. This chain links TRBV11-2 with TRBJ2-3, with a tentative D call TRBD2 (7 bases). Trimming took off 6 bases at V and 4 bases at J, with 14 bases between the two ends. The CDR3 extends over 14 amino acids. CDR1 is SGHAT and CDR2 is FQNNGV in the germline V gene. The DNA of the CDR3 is TGTGCCAGCAGTAGGGGGGGCGGCGCAGATACGCAGTATTTT. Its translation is CASSRGGGADTQYF.

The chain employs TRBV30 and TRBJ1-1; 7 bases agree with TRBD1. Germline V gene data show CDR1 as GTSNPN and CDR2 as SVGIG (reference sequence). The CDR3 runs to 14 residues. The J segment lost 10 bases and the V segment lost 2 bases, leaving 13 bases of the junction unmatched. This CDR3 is CAWSTRDRVRGAFF. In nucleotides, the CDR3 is TGTGCCTGGAGTACCCGCGACAGGGTAAGAGGAGCTTTCTTT.